This T cell receptor (beta chain) was captured by sequencing in a study of CD8+ T cells in alopecia areata (dated by TCRdb to the late 2010s). A note on the overall study: Treated patients were enrolled in an open-label pilot trial of oral tofacitinib, 5 to 10 mg twice daily, for moderate-to-severe alopecia areata. High-throughput TCRbeta sequencing was used to examine T cell clonal expansion in alopecia areata in both the C3H/HeJ mouse model and human patients. TCRbeta CDR3 regions were amplified by immunoSEQ multiplex PCR with 35 Vbeta forward and 13 Jbeta reverse primers. Biopsies were taken from tofacitinib-treated patients at baseline and again at 4 and 24 weeks into treatment, and several of those patients also had a later scalp biopsy. For the treated patients, the SALT score, which quantifies what percentage of scalp surface area is affected, served as the measure of disease severity. Human TCRbeta sequencing covered scalp tissue and sorted CD4+ and CD8+ peripheral blood T cells from patchy and totalis/universalis alopecia areata patients and healthy controls. RNA was extracted with the PAXgene miRNA kit for fixed scalp, the miRNeasy kit for PBMCs, and the RNeasy kit for mouse skin. Patients received tofacitinib for 6 to 18 months and were then followed off drug for 6 months to check for delayed response and recurrence. Scalp clonality was compared among normal scalp (n=4), patchy alopecia areata scalp (n=8), and alopecia totalis/universalis scalp (n=8).

The sample's time point, from its label and the paper: 24 weeks on oral tofacitinib. Reading the label with the study, this specimen's treatment or condition is: oral pan-JAK inhibitor, 5-10 mg twice daily. Peripheral blood and lesional scalp punch biopsies were obtained from patients with alopecia areata. PBMCs were separated by density centrifugation and stained for CD3, CD4 and CD8, after which CD4+ and CD8+ T cells were sorted on a FACSAria. Comment on this clone: Its cognate antigen has yet to be identified. It has no much larger one-base neighbor in the sample; base qualities were not kept.

Results the study describes overall, beyond this receptor: During tofacitinib treatment, many expanded lesional clones remained in scalp and blood, and this persistence may partly explain relapse after treatment is stopped. TCR sequences shared between patients were less clear than in mice, possibly partly because of HLA diversity in the patient population. Because the treated cohort was small and had only one nonresponder, larger studies are needed to examine links between baseline CD8+ expansion and response. Tofacitinib significantly lowered scalp clonality and the number of expanded CD8+ clones among the top 100 scalp clones. Lesional scalp, especially in alopecia totalis/universalis, showed higher clonality and more expanded CD8+ clones than normal scalp, suggesting antigenic drive. Unlike mouse skin, which is dominated by gammadelta T cells, normal human skin has resident alphabeta T cells that are also sequenced, and this complicates analysis of the scalp TCR repertoire.

From the cysteine through the phenylalanine, the CDR3 covers 12 amino acids. Only CDR3 DNA remains: 36 bases, in frame from the first base. CDR1 MNHEY and CDR2 SVGAGI are derived from the germline V gene. Cut back by 8 bases and 4 bases, the V and J ends lie 11 bases apart. Library preparation used the immunoSEQ multiplex PCR assay. RNA was extracted from all samples and reverse transcribed into cDNA, which served as template for TCR sequencing. SuperScript III was used for first-strand cDNA synthesis, primed with a 2:1 mix of oligo-dT and random hexamers. A synthetic immune receptor repertoire was used to measure amplification bias, and any remaining bias was corrected computationally. In the authors' own workflow: Raw reads were preprocessed for error removal, and CDR3 was defined according to IMGT conventions as running from the conserved cysteine to phenylalanine. Clonality was computed as 1 minus the Shannon entropy, with the entropy normalized by log2 of the number of productive unique TCRs. Scalp TCRbeta sequences were cross-referenced with sorted blood CD4 and CD8 repertoires so that the CD4 or CD8 identity of scalp clones could be inferred. TCRdb took this table from immuneACCESS and kept in-frame rearrangements with V and J called. Such tables lack part of the clones; where checked against another copy, unresolved V genes explain under half of the gap, and the rest is unexplained. D and trimming were read from the DNA, whereas the V and J calls and clone size are those reported in that table. The sample profile shows 170,000 or so clones; roughly 50% of them were found once. The ten largest clones take up roughly 12% of the sample.

The sample consisted of CD8+ T cells sorted from blood, taken at week 24, from a patient treated with tofacitinib. This receptor was obtained from a human donor with alopecia areata. Here the chain combines TRBV6-5 and TRBJ1-1; the D gene remains uncertain. The base sequence is TGTGCCAGCTTCCGCCTGGGCACTGAAGCTTTCTTT. Its product reads: CASFRLGTEAFF.